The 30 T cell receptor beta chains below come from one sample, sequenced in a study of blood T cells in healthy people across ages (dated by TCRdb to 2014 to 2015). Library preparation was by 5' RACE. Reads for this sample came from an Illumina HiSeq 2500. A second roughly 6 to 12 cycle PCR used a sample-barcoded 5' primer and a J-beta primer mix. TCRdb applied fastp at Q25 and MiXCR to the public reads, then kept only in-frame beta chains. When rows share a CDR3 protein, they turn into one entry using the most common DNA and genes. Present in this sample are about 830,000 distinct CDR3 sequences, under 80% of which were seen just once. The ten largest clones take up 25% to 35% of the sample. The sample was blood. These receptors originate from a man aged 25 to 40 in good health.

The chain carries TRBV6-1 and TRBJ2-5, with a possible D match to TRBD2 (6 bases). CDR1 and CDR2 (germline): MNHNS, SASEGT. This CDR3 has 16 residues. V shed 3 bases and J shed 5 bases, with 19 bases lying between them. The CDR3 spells CASSDQRAGKGETQYF. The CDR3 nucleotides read TGTGCCAGCAGTGACCAGCGGGCAGGGAAGGGGGAGACCCAGTACTTC.

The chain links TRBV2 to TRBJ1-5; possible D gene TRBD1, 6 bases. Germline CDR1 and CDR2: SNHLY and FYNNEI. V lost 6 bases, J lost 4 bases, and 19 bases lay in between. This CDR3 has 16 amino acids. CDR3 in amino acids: CASRDTWTAGNQPQHF. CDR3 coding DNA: TGTGCCAGCAGGGACACTTGGACAGCTGGGAATCAGCCCCAGCATTTT.

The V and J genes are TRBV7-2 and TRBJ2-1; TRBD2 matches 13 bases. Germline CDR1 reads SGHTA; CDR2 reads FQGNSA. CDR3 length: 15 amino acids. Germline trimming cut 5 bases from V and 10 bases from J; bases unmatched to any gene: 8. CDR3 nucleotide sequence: TGTGCCAGCAGCCCACTAGCGGGGGGGCGCTACGAGCAGTTCTTC. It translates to CASSPLAGGRYEQFF. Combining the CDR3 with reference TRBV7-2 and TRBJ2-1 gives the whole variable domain GAGVSQSPSNKVTEKGKDVELRCDPISGHTALYWYRQSLGQGLEFLIYFQGNSAPDKSGLPSDRFSAERTGGSVSTLTIQRTQQEDSAVYLCASSPLAGGRYEQFFGPGTRLTVL.

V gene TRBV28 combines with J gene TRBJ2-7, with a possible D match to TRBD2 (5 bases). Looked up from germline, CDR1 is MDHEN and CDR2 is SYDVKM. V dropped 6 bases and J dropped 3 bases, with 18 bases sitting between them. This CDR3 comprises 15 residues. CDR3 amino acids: CASSYPGVTRYEQYF. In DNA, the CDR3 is TGTGCCAGCAGCTACCCCGGGGTTACACGCTACGAGCAGTACTTC.

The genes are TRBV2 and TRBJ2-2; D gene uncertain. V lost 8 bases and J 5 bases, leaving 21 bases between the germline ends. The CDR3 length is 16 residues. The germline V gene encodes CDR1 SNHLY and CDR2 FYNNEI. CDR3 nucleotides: TGTGCCAGCCGCCGCATGAGCTTGGCCGCTACCGGGGAGCTGTTTTTT. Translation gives CASRRMSLAATGELFF.

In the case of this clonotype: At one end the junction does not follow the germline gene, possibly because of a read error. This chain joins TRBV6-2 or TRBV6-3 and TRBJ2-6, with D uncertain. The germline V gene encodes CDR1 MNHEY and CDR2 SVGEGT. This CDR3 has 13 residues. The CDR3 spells CVSTASRANVLTF. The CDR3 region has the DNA TGTGTCAGCACCGCCTCTAGGGCCAACGTCCTGACTTTC.

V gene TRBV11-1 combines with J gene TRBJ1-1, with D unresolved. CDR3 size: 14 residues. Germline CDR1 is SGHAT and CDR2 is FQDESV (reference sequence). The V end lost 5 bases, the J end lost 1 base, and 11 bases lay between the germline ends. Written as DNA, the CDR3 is TGTGCCAGCAGCAGACAACTACGGAACACTGAAGCTTTCTTT. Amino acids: CASSRQLRNTEAFF.

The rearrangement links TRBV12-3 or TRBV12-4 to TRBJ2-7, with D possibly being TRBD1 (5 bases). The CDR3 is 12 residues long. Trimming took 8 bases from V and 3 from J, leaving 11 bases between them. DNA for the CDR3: TGTGCCAGCTCAGGGAATTTCTACGAGCAGTACTTC. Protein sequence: CASSGNFYEQYF.

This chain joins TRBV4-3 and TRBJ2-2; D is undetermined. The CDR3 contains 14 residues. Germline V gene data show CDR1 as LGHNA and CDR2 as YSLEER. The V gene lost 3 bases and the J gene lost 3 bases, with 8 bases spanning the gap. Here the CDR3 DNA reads TGCGCCAGCAGCCATATTGGGGACACCGGGGAGCTGTTTTTT. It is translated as CASSHIGDTGELFF.

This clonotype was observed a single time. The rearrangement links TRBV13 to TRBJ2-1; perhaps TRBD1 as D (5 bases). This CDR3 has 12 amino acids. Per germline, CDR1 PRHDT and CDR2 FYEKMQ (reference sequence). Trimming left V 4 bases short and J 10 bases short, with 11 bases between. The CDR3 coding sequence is TGTGCCAGCAGCTCCGAGACAGACGAGCAGTTCTTC. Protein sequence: CASSSETDEQFF.

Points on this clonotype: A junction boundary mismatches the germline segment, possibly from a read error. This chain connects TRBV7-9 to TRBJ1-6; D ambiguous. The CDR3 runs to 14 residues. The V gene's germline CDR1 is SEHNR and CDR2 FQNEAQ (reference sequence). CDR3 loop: CASSPGGMESPLQF. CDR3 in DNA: TGTGCCAGCAGCCCCGGAGGTATGGAATCACCCCTCCAATTT.

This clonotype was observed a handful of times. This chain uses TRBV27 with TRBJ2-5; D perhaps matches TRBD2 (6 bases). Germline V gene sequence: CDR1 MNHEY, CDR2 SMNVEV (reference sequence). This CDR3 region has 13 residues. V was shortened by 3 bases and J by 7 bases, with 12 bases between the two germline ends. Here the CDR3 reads CASSLGRRGTQYF. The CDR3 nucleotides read TGTGCCAGCAGTTTGGGGAGGCGCGGGACCCAGTACTTC.

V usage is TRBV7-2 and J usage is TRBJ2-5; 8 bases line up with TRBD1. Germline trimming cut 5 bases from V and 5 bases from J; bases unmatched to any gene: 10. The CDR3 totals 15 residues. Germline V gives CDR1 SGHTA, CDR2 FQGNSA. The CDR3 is CASSRRTGSRETQYF. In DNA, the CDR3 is TGTGCCAGCAGCCGTAGGACAGGGAGTAGGGAGACCCAGTACTTC.

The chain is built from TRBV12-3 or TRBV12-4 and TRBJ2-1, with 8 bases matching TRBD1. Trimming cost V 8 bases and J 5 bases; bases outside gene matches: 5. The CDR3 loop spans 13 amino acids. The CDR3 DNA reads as TGTGCCAGCCGGGACAGGCGAAACAATGAGCAGTTCTTC. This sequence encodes CASRDRRNNEQFF.

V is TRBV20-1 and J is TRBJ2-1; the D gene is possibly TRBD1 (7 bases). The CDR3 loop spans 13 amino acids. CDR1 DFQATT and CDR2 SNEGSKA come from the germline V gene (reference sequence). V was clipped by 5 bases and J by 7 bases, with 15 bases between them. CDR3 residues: CSAPGGPGNEQFF. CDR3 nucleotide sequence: TGCAGTGCTCCAGGGGGGCCGGGGAATGAGCAGTTCTTC.

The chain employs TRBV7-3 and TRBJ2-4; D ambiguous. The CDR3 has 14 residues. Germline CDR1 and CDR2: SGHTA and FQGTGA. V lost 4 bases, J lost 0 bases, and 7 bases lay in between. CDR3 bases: TGTGCCAGCAGCTACCCCCTAGCCAAAAACATTCAGTACTTC. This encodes CASSYPLAKNIQYF.

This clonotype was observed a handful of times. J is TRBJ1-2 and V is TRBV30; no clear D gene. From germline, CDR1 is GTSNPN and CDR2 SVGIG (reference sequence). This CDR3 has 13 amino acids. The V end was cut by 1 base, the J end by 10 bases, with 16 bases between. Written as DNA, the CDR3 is TGTGCCTGGAGTGGCGTTACGACGGGATCCTACACCTTC. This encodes CAWSGVTTGSYTF. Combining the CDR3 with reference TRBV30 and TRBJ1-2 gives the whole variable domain SQTIHQWPATLVQPVGSPLSLECTVEGTSNPNLYWYRQAAGRGLQLLFYSVGIGQISSEVPQNLSASRPQDRQFILSSKKLLLSDSGFYLCAWSGVTTGSYTFGSGTRLTVV.

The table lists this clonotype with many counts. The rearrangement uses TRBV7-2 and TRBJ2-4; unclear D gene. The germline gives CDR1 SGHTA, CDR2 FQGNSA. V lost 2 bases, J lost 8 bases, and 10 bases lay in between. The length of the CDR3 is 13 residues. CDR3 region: CASSLSQVDIQYF. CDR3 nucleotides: TGTGCCAGCAGCTTAAGTCAGGTTGACATTCAGTACTTC.

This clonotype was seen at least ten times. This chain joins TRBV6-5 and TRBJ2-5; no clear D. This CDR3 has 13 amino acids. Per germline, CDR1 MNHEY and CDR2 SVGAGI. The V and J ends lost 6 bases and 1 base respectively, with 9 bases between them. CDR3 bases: TGTGCCAGCAGAAGTGGGGTCCAAGAGACCCAGTACTTC. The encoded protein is CASRSGVQETQYF.

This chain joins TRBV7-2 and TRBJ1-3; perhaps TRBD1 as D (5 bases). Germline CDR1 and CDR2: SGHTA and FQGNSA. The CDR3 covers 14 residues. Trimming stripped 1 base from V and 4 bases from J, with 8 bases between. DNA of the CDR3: TGTGCCAGCAGCTTAGGAGGGGCCGGAAACACCATATATTTT. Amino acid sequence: CASSLGGAGNTIYF.

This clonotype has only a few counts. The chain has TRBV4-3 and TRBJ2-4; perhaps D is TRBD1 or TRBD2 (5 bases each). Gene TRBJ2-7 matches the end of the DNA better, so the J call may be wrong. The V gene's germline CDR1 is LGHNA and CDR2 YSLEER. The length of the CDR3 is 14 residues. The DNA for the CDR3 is TGCGCCAGCAGCCCCTCCGGGGCCCCCTACGAGCAGTACTTC. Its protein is CASSPSGAPYEQYF.

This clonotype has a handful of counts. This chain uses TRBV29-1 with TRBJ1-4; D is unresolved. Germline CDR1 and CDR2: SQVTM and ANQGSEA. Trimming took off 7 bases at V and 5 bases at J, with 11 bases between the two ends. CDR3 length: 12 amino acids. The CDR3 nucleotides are TGCAGCGCCCTAAGAGGGAATGAAAAACTGTTTTTT. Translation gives CSALRGNEKLFF.

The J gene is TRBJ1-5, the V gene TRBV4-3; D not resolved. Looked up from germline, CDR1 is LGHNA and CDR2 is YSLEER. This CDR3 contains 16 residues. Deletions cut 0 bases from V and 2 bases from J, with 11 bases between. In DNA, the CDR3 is TGCGCCAGCAGCCAAGAAAGGGTGAGAGGCAATCAGCCCCAGCATTTT. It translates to CASSQERVRGNQPQHF.

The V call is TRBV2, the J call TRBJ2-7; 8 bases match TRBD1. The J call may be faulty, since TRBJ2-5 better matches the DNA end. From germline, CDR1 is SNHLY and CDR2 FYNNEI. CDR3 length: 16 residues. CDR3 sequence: CASSERRRGTGETQYF. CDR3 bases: TGTGCCAGCAGTGAACGCCGCCGCGGGACAGGAGAGACCCAGTACTTC.

CDR3 coding DNA: TGCGCCAGCAGCTTGGGACAGGCCACTTATGGCTACACCTTC. Residues: CASSLGQATYGYTF. The V call is TRBV5-1, the J call TRBJ1-2, with D perhaps matching TRBD1 (6 bases). The ends were cut back, 0 bases at V and 5 bases at J, with 11 bases in the middle. This CDR3 is 14 amino acids long. Germline V gene data show CDR1 as SGHRS and CDR2 as YFSETQ.

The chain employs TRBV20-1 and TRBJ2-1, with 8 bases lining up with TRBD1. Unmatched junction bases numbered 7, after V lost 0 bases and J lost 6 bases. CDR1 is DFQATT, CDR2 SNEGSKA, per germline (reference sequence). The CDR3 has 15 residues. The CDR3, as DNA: TGCAGTGCTAGAGACAGCCGGGGGACAGGCAATGAGCAGTTCTTC. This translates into CSARDSRGTGNEQFF.

The CDR3, as DNA: TGTGCCAGCAGTGTGGATAGCGGGGGGGATAAGGCAGATACGCAGTATTTT. This gives the protein CASSVDSGGDKADTQYF. The J gene is TRBJ2-3, the V gene TRBV2; 11 positions match TRBD2. The CDR3 contains 17 residues. Per germline, CDR1 SNHLY and CDR2 FYNNEI. The J segment lost 4 bases and the V segment lost 4 bases, leaving 10 bases of the junction unmatched.

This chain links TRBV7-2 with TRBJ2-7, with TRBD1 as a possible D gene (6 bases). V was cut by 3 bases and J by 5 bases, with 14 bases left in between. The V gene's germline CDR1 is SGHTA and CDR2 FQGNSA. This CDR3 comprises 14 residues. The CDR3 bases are TGTGCCAGCAGCTTTCAAGGGGGTGAAGACGAGCAGTACTTC. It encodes CASSFQGGEDEQYF.

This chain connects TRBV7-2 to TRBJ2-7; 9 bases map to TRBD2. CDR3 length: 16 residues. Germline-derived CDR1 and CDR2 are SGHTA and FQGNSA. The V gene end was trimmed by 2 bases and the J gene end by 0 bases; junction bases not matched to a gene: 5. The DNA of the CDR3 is TGTGCCAGCAGCTTATCTAGCGGGGCAACCTCCTACGAGCAGTACTTC. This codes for CASSLSSGATSYEQYF.

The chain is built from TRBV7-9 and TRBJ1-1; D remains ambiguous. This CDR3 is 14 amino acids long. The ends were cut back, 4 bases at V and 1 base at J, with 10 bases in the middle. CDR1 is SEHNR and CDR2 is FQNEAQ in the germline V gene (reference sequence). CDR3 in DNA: TGTGCCAGCAGCTCCGGGATCAAGAACACTGAAGCTTTCTTT. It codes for CASSSGIKNTEAFF.